These 2 T cell receptor beta chains originate from one sample sequenced in a study of high-grade serous ovarian cancer treatment subgroups. Tumor tissue was taken before any definitive surgery or chemotherapy was given. Some clones are missing from TCRdb's copy, which holds only in-frame ones; the method was immunoSEQ multiplex PCR. The sample includes about 15,000 clones, about 86% of them seen just once. The source material was tumor tissue. These receptors were obtained from a human donor with high-grade serous ovarian cancer.

CDR3 protein: CATSSSAVGELFF. The DNA of the CDR3 is TGTGCCACCAGCAGCTCAGCGGTCGGGGAGCTGTTTTTT. This chain uses TRBV15 with TRBJ2-2, with D tentatively TRBD2 (5 bases). Germline loops: CDR1 LNHNV, CDR2 YYDKDF (reference sequence). The CDR3 covers 13 residues. V lost 3 bases and J lost 7, with 9 bases in between.

The chain employs TRBV6-1 and TRBJ1-2, with D unresolved. The CDR3 extends over 13 amino acids. Germline CDR1 and CDR2: MNHNS and SASEGT. Trimming left V 1 base short and J 4 bases short, with 7 bases between. Here the CDR3 DNA reads TGTGCCAGCAGTGAAGGGTGGTCCTATGGCTACACCTTC. Its protein is CASSEGWSYGYTF.